This TCR beta chain was captured in a study of T cell responses to AZD1222 COVID-19 vaccine. General study results and limits: Of the AZD1222 recipients, only five to seven were seropositive at baseline. Mostly white British, mostly female donors; authors suggested clonal diversity may be underestimated. Per reports, nearly half of all spike-specific TCRs target regions that are unmutated in variants.

V was clipped by 2 bases and J by 5 bases, with 9 bases between them. The CDR3 length is 13 residues. In germline, CDR1 is MNHEY, CDR2 SVGAGI. The table came from immunoSEQ multiplex PCR; TCRdb's copy has only in-frame clones and leaves some out. The profile covers some 190,000 clones, with 80% to 90% appearing a single time and roughly 6.9% taken by the ten largest. As concerns this clone: Its matching antigen is unknown.

V gene TRBV6-5 combines with J gene TRBJ1-1; D uncertain. This specimen was peripheral blood, taken on day 0 of AZD1222 vaccination. The TCR comes from an adult in good health. This chain's CDR3 is CASSYVVGTEAFF. The CDR3 DNA reads as TGTGCCAGCAGTTACGTCGTTGGGACTGAAGCTTTCTTT.